This T cell receptor (beta chain) was captured by sequencing in a study of shared clonotypes between healthy human individuals. On the study more broadly: A couple of women and three men aged 18 to 49 served as donors.

Clones were read by immunoSEQ multiplex PCR, and TCRdb kept only the in-frame ones, dropping some. This table has approximately 2,200,000 clones, about 92% appearing once. CDR1 is SGHTA and CDR2 is FQGTGA in the germline V gene. Trimming took off 5 bases at V and 4 bases at J, with 14 bases between the two ends. The CDR3 runs to 14 residues. CD45RO-negative cells were positively selected for CCR7, leaving out terminally differentiated effector memory CD45RA+ cells. There are a few counts of this clone. This receptor was identified in a man between 18 and 29 years old in good health. Some clones in this sample may be carry-over from other donors' samples. V and J are TRBV7-3 and TRBJ1-1; perhaps TRBD1 as D (6 bases). The sample taken for sequencing was naive CD8+ T cells from PBMCs. The CDR3 DNA reads as TGTGCCAGCAGCGCCAACGGACAGATCACTGAAGCTTTCTTT. It codes for CASSANGQITEAFF.